This entry lists 8 T cell receptor beta chains sequenced from one sample in a study of T-cell reconstitution after alpha-beta-depleted transplantation in children. Unique molecular identifiers were used to barcode this TCRbeta library. TCRdb reanalysed the PCR reads using MiXCR and keeps one entry per CDR3 protein. The table includes 640,000 or so distinct CDR3 sequences, approximately 16% detected once. This specimen was PBMCs from the stem cell graft donor, taken from the stem cell graft. The source of these receptors is a human donor who donated a stem cell graft to a child with acute myeloid leukemia.

This clonotype appeared a few times. The chain employs TRBV7-2 and TRBJ2-3; 13 bases map to TRBD2. This CDR3 has 17 residues. Germline lookup yields CDR1 SGHTA and CDR2 FQGNSA. J was trimmed by 2 bases and V by 4 bases; bases with no gene match: 6. CDR3 bases: TGTGCCAGCAGCTCTCCCGGACTAGCGGGGGTCACAGATACGCAGTATTTT. This translates into CASSSPGLAGVTDTQYF.

The chain recombines TRBV5-6 with TRBJ2-5; D not certain. Between the trimmed V and J ends, which lost 0 bases and 3 bases, there was a span of 9 bases. This CDR3 spans 14 amino acids. CDR1 is SGHDT, CDR2 YYEEEE, per germline. CDR3 loop: CASSLAGSKETQYF. The DNA for the CDR3 is TGTGCCAGCAGCTTGGCGGGCTCGAAAGAGACCCAGTACTTC.

This clonotype has at least ten counts. The chain uses TRBV27 and TRBJ1-2; D ambiguous. Germline values: CDR1 MNHEY, CDR2 SMNVEV (reference sequence). V dropped 6 bases and J dropped 8 bases, with 10 bases sitting between them. The CDR3 consists of 11 residues. As DNA, the CDR3 is TGTGCCAGCAGATCGGGTTGGGGCTACACCTTC. This codes for CASRSGWGYTF.

This clonotype occurred many times. V and J are TRBV29-1 and TRBJ1-4; D might be TRBD1 (5 bases). V dropped 5 bases and J dropped 7 bases, with 11 bases sitting between them. Germline CDR1 SQVTM, CDR2 ANQGSEA. The CDR3 has 12 amino acids. The CDR3 DNA reads TGCAGCGTTTTGGGACTAGGTGAAAAACTGTTTTTT. Protein: CSVLGLGEKLFF.

In the case of this clonotype: The junction does not match germline at one end; this may be a read error. The genes are TRBV6-2 or TRBV6-3 and TRBJ2-1, with TRBD2 matching 11 bases. Germline CDR1 MNHEY, CDR2 SVGEGT. The CDR3 contains 20 residues. In nucleotides, the CDR3 is TGTGCCAGCAGTCGCCCTACCGGGACTAGCGGACCAAGCTCCTACGATGAGCAGTTCTTC. Translating gives CASSRPTGTSGPSSYDEQFF.

This clonotype has a count of ten or more. The V call is TRBV20-1, the J call TRBJ1-2; the D is unclear. This CDR3 is built from 13 residues. V lost 0 bases to trimming and J lost 5 bases, with 10 bases between them. Germline values: CDR1 DFQATT, CDR2 SNEGSKA (reference sequence). The CDR3 sequence: CSARDLAEYGYTF. For the CDR3, the DNA is TGCAGTGCTAGAGATCTAGCTGAGTATGGCTACACCTTC.

This clonotype was seen many times. The chain couples TRBV20-1 to TRBJ1-2; the D is unclear. V lost 0 bases and J 6 bases, leaving 17 bases between the germline ends. Germline CDR1 is DFQATT and CDR2 is SNEGSKA (reference sequence). The CDR3 length is 15 residues. CDR3 nucleotide sequence: TGCAGTGCTAGAGATTCGTCGACATACACCAATGGCTACACCTTC. Protein product: CSARDSSTYTNGYTF.

A note on this clonotype: A much larger clone differs from this one at a single base, so this may be a read error. The V gene is TRBV28, the J gene TRBJ2-7; D is unresolved. CDR1 is MDHEN, CDR2 SYDVKM, per germline. The CDR3 is 13 residues long. V shed 7 bases and J shed 3 bases, with 13 bases lying between them. The CDR3 is CASTVGPYYEQYV. DNA of the CDR3: TGTGCCAGCACCGTGGGCCCTTACTACGAGCAGTACGTC.